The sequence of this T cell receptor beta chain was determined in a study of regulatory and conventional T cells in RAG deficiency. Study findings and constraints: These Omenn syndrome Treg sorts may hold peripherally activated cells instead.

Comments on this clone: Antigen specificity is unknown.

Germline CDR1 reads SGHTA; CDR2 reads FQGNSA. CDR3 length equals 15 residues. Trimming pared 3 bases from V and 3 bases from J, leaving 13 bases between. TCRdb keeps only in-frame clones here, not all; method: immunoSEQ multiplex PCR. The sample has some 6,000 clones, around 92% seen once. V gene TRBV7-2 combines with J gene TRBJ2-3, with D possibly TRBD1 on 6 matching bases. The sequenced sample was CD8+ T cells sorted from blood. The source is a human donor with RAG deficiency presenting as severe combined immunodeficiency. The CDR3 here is CASSFPGDLTDTQYF. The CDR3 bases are TGTGCCAGCAGCTTCCCAGGGGACCTAACAGATACGCAGTATTTT.